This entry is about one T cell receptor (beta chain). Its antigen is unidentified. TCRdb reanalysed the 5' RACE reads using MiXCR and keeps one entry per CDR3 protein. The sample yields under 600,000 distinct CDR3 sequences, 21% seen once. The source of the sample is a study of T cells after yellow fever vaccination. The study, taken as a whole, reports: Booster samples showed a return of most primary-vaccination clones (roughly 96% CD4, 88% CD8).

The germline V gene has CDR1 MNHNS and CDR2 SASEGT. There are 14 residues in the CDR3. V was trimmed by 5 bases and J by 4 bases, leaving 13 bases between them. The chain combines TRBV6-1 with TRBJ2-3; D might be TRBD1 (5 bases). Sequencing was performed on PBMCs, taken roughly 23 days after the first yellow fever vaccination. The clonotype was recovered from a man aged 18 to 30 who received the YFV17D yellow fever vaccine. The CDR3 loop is CASSRNRLADTQYF. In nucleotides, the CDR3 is TGTGCCAGCAGTCGGAACAGGTTGGCAGATACGCAGTATTTT.